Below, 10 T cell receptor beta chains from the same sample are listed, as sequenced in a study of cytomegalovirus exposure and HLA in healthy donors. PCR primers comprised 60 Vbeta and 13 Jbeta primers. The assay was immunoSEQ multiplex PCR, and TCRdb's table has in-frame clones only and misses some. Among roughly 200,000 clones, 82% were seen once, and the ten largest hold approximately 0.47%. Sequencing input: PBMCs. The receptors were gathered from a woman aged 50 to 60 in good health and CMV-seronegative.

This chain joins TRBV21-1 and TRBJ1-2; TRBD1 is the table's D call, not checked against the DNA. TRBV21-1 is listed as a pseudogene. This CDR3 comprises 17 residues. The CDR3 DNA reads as TGTGCCAGCAGCACCCTTCATTCCGGACAGGGGGCGGGTGGCTACACCTTC. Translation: CASSTLHSGQGAGGYTF.

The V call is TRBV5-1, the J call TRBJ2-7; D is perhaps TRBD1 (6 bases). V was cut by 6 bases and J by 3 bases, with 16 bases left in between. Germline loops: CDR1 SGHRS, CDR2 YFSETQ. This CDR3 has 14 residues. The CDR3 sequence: CASTVNTGNYEQYF. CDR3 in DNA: TGCGCCAGCACCGTGAACACAGGGAACTACGAGCAGTACTTC.

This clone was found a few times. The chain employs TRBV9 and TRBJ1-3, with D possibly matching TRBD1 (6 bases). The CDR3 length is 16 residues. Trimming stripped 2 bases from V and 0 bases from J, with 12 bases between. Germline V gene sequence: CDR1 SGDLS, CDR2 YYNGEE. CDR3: CASSVLDSYSGNTIYF. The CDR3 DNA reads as TGTGCCAGCAGCGTCTTGGACAGCTACTCTGGAAACACCATATATTTT.

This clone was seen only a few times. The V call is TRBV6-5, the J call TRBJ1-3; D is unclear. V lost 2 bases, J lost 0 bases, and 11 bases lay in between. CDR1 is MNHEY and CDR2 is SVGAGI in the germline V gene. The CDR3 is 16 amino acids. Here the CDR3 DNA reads TGTGCCAGCAGTTACACGGCAGGCTACTCTGGAAACACCATATATTTT. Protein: CASSYTAGYSGNTIYF.

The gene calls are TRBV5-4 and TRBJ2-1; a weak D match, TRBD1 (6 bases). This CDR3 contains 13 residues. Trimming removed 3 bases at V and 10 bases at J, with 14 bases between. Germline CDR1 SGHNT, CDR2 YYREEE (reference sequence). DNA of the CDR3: TGTGCCAGCAGCTCAGAACCCGGGACAGAGCAGTTCTTC. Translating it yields CASSSEPGTEQFF.

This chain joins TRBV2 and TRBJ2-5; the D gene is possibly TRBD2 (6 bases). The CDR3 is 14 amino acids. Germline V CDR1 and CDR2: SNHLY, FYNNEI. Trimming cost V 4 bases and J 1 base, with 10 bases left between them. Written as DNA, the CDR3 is TGTGCCAGCAGTGGACTAGAGCTCCAAGAGACCCAGTACTTC. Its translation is CASSGLELQETQYF.

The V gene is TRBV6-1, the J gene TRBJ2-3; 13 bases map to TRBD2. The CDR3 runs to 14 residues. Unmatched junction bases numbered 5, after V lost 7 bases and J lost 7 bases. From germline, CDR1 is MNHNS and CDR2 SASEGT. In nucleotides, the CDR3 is TGTGCCAGCAAACTAGCGGGAGGGCCAAATACGCAGTATTTT. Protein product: CASKLAGGPNTQYF.

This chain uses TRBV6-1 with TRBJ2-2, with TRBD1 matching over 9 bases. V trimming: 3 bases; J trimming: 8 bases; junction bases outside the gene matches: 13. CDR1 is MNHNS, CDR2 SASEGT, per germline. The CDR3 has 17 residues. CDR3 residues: CASSDVPGRQGGGELFF. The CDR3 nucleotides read TGTGCCAGCAGTGACGTACCCGGGAGACAGGGGGGTGGGGAGCTGTTTTTT.

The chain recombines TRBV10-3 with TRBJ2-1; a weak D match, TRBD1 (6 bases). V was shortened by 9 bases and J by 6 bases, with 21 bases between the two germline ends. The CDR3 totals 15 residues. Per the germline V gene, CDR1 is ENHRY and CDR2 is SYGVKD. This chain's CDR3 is CAITNGGAGGNEQFF. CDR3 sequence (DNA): TGTGCCATAACCAATGGGGGCGCCGGTGGCAATGAGCAGTTCTTC.

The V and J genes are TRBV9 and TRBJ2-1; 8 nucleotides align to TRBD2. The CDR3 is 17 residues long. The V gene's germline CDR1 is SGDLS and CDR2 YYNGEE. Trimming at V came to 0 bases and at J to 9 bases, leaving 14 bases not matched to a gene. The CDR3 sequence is CASSVDLGRAFRGEQFF. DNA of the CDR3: TGTGCCAGCAGCGTAGATCTCGGGAGGGCTTTTCGGGGTGAGCAGTTCTTC.